This T cell receptor beta chain appears in the sequencing data of a study of control samples from healthy donors and cancer patients. Libraries were prepared by immunoSEQ multiplex PCR; TCRdb keeps only in-frame clonotypes and omits some of them. The sample lists 90,000 or so clones, 70% to 90% occurring once. This clone appeared a few times. The CDR3 loop spans 16 amino acids. Germline values: CDR1 LGHDT, CDR2 YNNKEL (reference sequence). Between the trimmed V and J ends, which lost 2 bases and 4 bases, there was a span of 18 bases. The TCR originated in a man younger than 40 in good health. The chain links TRBV3-1 (or the pseudogene TRBV3-2) to TRBJ2-7; maybe TRBD1 (7 bases). Sequenced material: blood. CDR3 DNA sequence: TGTGCCAGCAGCCAACCAGGGGGGAAGGGGAAGTACGAGCAGTACTTC. Encoded protein: CASSQPGGKGKYEQYF.